This TCR beta chain derives from a study of cytomegalovirus exposure and HLA in healthy donors. The study ran its PCR with 60 Vbeta and 13 Jbeta primers. The table came from immunoSEQ multiplex PCR; TCRdb's copy has only in-frame clones and leaves some out. The top ten clones hold approximately 4% of a sample with over 150,000 clones, 60% to 85% of them seen once. Germline CDR1 is SGHNT and CDR2 is YYREEE (reference sequence). This CDR3 region has 14 residues. The J segment lost 2 bases and the V segment lost 8 bases, leaving 5 bases of the junction unmatched. Study results and limitations: About 87% or about 30% of the time was how often most TCR beta V segments were productive, according to an earlier analysis.

Details on this clone: The antigen is unknown.

The material sequenced was PBMCs. This chain uses TRBV5-4 with TRBJ2-1, with 9 bases lining up with TRBD1. The origin of this receptor is a woman in her forties in good health and CMV-seronegative. CDR3 sequence reads: CASLRQGAYNEQFF. The CDR3 nucleotides read TGTGCCAGTCTTCGACAGGGGGCCTACAATGAGCAGTTCTTC.